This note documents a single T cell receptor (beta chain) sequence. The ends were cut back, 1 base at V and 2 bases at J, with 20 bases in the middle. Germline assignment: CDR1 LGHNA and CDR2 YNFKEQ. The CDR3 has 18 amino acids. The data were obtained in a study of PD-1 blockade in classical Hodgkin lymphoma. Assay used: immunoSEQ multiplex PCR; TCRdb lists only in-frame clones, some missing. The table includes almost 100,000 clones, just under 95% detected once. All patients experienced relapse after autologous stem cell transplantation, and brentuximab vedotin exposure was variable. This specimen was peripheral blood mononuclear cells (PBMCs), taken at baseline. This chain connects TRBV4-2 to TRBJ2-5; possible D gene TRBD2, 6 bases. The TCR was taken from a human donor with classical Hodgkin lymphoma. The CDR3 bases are TGTGCCAGCAGCCAAGTTAGCGGAAGGGAGGTGGGGCAAGAGACCCAGTACTTC. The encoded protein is CASSQVSGREVGQETQYF.